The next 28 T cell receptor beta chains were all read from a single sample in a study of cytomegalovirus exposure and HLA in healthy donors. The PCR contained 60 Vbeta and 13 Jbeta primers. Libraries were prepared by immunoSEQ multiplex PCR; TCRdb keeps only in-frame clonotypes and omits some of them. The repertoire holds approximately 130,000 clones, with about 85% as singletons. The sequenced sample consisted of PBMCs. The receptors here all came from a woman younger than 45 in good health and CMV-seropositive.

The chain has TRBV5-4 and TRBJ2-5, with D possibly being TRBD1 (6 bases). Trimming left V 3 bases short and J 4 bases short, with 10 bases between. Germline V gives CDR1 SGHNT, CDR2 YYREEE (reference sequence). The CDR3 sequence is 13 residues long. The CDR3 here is CASSSIGGETQYF. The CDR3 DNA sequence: TGTGCCAGCAGCTCGATAGGGGGAGAGACCCAGTACTTC. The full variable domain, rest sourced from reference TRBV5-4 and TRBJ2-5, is ETGVTQSPTHLIKTRGQQVTLRCSSQSGHNTVSWYQQALGQGPQFIFQYYREEENGRGNFPPRFSGLQFPNYSSELNVNALELDDSALYLCASSSIGGETQYFGPGTRLLVL.

This CDR3 reads CASSTSRGEGEKLFF. For the CDR3, the DNA is TGTGCCAGCAGTACCTCGCGGGGCGAGGGTGAAAAACTGTTTTTT. This chain joins TRBV28 and TRBJ1-4, with a tentative D call TRBD1 (5 bases). The CDR3 is 15 amino acids. Looked up from germline, CDR1 is MDHEN and CDR2 is SYDVKM. Trimming shortened V by 5 bases and J by 7 bases, and 17 bases separated the two germline ends.

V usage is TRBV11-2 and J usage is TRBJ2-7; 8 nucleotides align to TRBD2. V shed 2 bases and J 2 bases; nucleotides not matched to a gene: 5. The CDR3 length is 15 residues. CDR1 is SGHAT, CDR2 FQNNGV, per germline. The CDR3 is CASSLSRGGTYEQYF. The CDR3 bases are TGTGCCAGCAGCTTAAGTCGGGGGGGGACCTACGAGCAGTACTTC.

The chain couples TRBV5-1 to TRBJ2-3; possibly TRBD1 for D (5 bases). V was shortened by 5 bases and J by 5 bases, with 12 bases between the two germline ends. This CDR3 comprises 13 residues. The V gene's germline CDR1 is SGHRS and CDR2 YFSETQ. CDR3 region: CASSFAGQDTQYF. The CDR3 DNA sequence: TGCGCCAGCAGTTTTGCTGGACAAGATACGCAGTATTTT.

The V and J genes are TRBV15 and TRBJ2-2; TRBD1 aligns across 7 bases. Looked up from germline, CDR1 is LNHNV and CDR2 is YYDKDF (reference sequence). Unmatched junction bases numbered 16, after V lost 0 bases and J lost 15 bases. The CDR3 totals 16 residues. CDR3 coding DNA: TGTGCCACCAGCAGAGATGACGGGACAGCGACCCCAAGGGTGTTTTTT. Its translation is CATSRDDGTATPRVFF.

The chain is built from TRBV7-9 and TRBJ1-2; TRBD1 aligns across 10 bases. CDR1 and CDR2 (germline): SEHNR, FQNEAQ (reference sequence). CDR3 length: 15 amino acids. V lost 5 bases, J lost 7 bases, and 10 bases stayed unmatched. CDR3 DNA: TGTGCCAGCAGCCCCCGGGACAGGGGCGGTCTTGGCTACACCTTC. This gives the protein CASSPRDRGGLGYTF.

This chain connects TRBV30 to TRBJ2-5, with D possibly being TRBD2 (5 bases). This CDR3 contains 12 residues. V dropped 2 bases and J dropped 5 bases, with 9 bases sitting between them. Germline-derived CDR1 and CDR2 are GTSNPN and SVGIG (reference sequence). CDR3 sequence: CAWSLTGETQYF. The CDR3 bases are TGTGCCTGGAGTCTCACGGGGGAGACCCAGTACTTC.

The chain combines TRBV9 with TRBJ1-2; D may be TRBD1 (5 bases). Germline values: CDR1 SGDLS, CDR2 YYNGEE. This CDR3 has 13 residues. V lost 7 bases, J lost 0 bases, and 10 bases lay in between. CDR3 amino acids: CASDSGANYGYTF. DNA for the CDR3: TGTGCCAGCGACAGTGGAGCTAACTATGGCTACACCTTC.

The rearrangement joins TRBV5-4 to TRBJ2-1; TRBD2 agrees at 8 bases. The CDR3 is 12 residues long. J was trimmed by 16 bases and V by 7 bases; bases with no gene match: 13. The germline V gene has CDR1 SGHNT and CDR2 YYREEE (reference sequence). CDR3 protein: CASGSGGTQSFF. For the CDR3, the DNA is TGTGCCAGCGGCTCGGGAGGGACCCAGAGTTTCTTC.

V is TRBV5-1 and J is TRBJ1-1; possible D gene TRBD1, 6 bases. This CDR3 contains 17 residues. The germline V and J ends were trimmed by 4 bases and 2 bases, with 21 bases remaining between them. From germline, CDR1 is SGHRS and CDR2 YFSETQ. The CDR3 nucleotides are TGCGCCAGCAGCGCCCCGGGGGGCGCGACTTATAACACTGAAGCTTTCTTT. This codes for CASSAPGGATYNTEAFF.

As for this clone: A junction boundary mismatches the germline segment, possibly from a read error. The CDR3 protein is CANSENRGGETQYF. The DNA of the CDR3 is TGTGCCAACAGTGAAAATCGCGGGGGGGAGACCCAGTACTTC. The chain has TRBV6-1 and TRBJ2-5; the match to TRBD2 covers 8 bases. This CDR3 spans 14 amino acids. Germline V lookup: CDR1 MNHNS, CDR2 SASEGT.

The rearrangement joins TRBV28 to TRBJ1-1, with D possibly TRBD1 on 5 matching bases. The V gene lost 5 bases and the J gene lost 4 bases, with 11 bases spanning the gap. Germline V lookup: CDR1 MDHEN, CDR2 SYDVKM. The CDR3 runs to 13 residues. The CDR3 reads CASSPQVSTEAFF. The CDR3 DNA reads TGTGCCAGCAGTCCACAGGTATCCACTGAAGCTTTCTTT.

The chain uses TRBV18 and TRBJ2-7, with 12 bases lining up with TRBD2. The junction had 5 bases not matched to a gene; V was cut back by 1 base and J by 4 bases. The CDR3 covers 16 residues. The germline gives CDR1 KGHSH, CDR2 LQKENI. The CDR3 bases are TGTGCCAGCTCACCACGGCTAGCGGGGGGGCGATACGAGCAGTACTTC. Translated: CASSPRLAGGRYEQYF. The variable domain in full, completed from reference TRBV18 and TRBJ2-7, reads NAGVMQNPRHLVRRRGQEARLRCSPMKGHSHVYWYRQLPEEGLKFMVYLQKENIIDESGMPKERFSAEFPKEGPSILRIQQVVRGDSAAYFCASSPRLAGGRYEQYFGPGTRLTVT.

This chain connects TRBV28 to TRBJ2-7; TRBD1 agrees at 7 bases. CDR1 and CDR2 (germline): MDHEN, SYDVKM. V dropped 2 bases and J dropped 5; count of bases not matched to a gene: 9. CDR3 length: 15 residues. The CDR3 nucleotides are TGTGCCAGCAGTTTACCGGACAGGCGCTGGGACGAGCAGTACTTC. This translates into CASSLPDRRWDEQYF.

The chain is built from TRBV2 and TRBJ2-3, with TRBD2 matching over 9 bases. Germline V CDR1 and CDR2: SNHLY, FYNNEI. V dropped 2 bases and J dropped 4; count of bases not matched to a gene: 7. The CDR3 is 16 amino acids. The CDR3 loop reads CASSETSGRGADTQYF. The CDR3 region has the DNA TGTGCCAGCAGTGAAACTAGCGGGCGAGGGGCAGATACGCAGTATTTT.

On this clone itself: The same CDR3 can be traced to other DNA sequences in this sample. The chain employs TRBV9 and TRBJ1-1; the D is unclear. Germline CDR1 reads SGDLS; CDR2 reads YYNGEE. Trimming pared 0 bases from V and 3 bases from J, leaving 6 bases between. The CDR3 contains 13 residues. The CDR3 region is CASSVGRDTEAFF. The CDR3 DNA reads TGTGCCAGCAGCGTAGGGAGAGACACTGAAGCTTTCTTT.

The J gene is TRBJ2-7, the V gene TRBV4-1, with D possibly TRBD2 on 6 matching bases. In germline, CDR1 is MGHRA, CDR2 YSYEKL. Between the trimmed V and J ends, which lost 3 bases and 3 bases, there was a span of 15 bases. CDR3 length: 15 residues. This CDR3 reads CASSHQGGIYYEQYF. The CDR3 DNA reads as TGCGCCAGCAGCCACCAGGGCGGGATCTACTACGAGCAGTACTTC.

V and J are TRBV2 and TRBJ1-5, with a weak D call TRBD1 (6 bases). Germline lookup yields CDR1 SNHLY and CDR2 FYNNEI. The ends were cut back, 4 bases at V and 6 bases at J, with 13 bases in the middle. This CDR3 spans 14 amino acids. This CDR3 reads CASSGGGRGQPQHF. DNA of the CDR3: TGTGCCAGCAGTGGGGGGGGCAGGGGTCAGCCCCAGCATTTT.

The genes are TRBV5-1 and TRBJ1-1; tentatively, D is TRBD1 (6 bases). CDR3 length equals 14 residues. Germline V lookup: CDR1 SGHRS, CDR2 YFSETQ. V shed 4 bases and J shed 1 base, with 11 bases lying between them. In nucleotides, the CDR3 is TGCGCCAGCAGCGTACAGGGTTCGAACACTGAAGCTTTCTTT. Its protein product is CASSVQGSNTEAFF.

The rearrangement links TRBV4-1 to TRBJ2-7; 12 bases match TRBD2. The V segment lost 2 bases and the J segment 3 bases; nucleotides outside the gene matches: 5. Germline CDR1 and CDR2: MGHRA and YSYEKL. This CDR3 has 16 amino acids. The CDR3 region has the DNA TGCGCCAGCAGCCAACTAGCGGGGGGGCTCCTCTACGAGCAGTACTTC. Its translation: CASSQLAGGLLYEQYF.

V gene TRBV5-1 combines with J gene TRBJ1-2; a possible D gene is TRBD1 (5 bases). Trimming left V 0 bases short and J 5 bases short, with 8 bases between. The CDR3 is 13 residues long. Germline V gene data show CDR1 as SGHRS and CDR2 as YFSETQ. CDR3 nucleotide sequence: TGCGCCAGCAGCTTGGGCAAGGGGTATGGCTACACCTTC. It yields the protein CASSLGKGYGYTF.

DNA of the CDR3: TGTGCCAGCAGCTTTTTAGCGGGAGATGAGCAGTTCTTC. Protein product: CASSFLAGDEQFF. This sequence joins TRBV11-2 and TRBJ2-1, with TRBD2 identical over 9 bases. The V gene end was trimmed by 3 bases and the J gene end by 8 bases; junction bases not matched to a gene: 2. The CDR3 runs 13 residues. The germline gives CDR1 SGHAT, CDR2 FQNNGV. The full variable domain, with the rest looked up from reference TRBV11-2 and TRBJ2-1, is EAGVAQSPRYKIIEKRQSVAFWCNPISGHATLYWYQQILGQGPKLLIQFQNNGVVDDSQLPKDRFSAERLKGVDSTLKIQPAKLEDSAVYLCASSFLAGDEQFFGPGTRLTVL.

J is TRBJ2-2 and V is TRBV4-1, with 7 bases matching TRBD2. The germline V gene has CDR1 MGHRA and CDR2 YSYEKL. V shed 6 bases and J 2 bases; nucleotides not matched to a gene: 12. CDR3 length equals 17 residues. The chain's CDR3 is CASRGGSLGRNTGELFF. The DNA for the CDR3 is TGCGCCAGCAGGGGGGGGTCGTTGGGCCGCAACACCGGGGAGCTGTTTTTT.

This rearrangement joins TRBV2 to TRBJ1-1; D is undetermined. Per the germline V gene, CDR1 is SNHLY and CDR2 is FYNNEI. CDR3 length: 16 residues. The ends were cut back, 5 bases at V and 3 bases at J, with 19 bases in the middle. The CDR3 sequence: CASSPPMTGRDTEAFF. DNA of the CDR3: TGTGCCAGCAGTCCCCCAATGACGGGGAGAGACACTGAAGCTTTCTTT.

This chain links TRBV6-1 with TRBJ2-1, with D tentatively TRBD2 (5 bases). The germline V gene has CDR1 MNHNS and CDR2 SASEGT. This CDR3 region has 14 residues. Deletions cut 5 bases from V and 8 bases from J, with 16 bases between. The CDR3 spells CASSSYTNGDEQFF. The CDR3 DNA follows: TGTGCCAGCAGTTCGTATACGAACGGGGATGAGCAGTTCTTC.

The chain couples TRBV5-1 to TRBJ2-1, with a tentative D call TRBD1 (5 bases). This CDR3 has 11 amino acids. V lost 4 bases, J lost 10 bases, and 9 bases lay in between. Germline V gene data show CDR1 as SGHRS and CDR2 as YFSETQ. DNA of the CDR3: TGCGCCAGCAGCGCTCAGGGCGAGCAGTTCTTC. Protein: CASSAQGEQFF.

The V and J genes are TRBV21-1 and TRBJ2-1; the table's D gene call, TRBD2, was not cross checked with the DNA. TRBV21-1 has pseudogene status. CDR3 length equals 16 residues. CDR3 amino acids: CASSKQREGTRNEQFF. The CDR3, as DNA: TGTGCCAGCAGCAAGCAGCGGGAGGGGACTAGGAATGAGCAGTTCTTC.

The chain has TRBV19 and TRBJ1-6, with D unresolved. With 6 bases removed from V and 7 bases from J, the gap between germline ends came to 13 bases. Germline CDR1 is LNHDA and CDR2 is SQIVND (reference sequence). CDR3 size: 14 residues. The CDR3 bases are TGTGCCAGTAGAGGACGGGGAGTAAATTCACCCCTCCACTTT. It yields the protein CASRGRGVNSPLHF.